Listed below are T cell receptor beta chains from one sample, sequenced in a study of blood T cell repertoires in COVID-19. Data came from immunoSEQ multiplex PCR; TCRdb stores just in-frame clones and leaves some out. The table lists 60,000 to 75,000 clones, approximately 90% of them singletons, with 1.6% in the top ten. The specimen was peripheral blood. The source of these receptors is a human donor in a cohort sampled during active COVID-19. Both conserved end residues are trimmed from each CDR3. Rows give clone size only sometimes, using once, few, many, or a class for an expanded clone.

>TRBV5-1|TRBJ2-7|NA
ASSLGQGAYEQY
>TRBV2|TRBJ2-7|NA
ASSDKGYEQY
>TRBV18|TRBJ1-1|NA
ASSPIQGWQNTEAF
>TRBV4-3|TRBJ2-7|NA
ASSGESYEQY
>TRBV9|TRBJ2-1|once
ASSATGTSGRGEQF
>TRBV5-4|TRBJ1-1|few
ASSLAGGDEAF
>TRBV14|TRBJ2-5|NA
ASSQEDRVETQY
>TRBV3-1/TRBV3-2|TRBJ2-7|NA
ASSHRGGLAGEGEQY
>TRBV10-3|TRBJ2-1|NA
AIRAGTSVDEQF
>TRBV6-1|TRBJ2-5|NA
ASSEIQDREDQETQY
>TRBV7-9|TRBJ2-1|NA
ASSLRENEQF
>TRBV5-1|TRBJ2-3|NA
ASSYSGRPTDTQY
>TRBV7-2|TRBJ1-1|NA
ASRGQRSTEAF
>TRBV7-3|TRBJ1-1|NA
ASSLGAGEAF
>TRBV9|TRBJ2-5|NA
ASSDSGRQETQY
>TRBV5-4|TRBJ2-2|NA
ASSLSSGLNTGELF
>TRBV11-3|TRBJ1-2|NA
ASSTGNDNYGYT
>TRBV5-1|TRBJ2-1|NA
ASSLGAGGFSREQF
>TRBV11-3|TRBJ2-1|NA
ASSLVLAGVYNEQF
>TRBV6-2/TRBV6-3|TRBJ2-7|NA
ASSYSGLAGGEQY
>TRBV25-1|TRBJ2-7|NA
ASSQTGSYEQY
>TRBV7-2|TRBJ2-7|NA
ASSPPAGGYEQY
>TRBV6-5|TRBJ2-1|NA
ASREGTPTDEQF
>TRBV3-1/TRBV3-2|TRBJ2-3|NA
ASSPFPTDTQY
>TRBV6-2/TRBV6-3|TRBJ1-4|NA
ASSPGQHNEKLF
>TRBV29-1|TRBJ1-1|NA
SVVTGLGTEAF
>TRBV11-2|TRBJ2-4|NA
ASSLGRQGLAKNIQY
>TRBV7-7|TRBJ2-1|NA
ASSLEWTGGHEQF
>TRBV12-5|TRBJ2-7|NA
ASGFPSRYEGGRDEQY
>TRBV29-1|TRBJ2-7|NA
SVGASVGYEQY
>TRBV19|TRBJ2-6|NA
ASSITGGANVLT
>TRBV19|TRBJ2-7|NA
ASSDRDRSQY